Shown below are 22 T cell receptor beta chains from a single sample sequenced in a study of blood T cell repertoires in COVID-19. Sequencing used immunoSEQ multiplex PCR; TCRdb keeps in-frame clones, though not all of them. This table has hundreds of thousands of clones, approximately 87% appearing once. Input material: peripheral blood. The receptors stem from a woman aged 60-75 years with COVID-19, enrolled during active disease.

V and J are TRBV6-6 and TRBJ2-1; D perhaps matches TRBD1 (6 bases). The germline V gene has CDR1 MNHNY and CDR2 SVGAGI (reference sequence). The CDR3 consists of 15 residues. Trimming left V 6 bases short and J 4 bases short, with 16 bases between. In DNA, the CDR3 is TGTGCCAGCAGAAATCAGGGGCACAGTTACAATGAGCAGTTCTTC. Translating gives CASRNQGHSYNEQFF.

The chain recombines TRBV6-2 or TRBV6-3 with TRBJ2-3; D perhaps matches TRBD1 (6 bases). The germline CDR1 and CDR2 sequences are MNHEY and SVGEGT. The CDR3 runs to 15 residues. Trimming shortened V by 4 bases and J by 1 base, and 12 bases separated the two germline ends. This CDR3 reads CASSSTGFGTDTQYF. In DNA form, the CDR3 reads TGTGCCAGCAGTTCCACAGGGTTTGGCACAGATACGCAGTATTTT.

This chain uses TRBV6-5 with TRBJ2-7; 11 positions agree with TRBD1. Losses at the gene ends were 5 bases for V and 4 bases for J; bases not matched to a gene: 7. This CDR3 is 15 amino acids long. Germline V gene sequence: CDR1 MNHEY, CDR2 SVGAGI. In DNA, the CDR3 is TGTGCCAGCAGTCGGAGGGGACAGGGGGTTTACGAGCAGTACTTC. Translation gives CASSRRGQGVYEQYF.

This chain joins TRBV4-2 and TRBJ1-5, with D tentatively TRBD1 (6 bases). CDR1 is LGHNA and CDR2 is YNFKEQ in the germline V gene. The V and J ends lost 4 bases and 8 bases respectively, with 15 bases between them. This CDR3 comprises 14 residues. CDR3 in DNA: TGTGCCAGCAGCCTGCGACAGGACTGGGAGCCCCAGCATTTT. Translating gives CASSLRQDWEPQHF.

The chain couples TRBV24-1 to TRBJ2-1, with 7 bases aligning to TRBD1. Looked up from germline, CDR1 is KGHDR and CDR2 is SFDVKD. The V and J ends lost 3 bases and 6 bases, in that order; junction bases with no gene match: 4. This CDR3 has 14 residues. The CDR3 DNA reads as TGTGCCACCAGTGATCACAGGGGTTCCAATGAGCAGTTCTTC. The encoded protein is CATSDHRGSNEQFF.

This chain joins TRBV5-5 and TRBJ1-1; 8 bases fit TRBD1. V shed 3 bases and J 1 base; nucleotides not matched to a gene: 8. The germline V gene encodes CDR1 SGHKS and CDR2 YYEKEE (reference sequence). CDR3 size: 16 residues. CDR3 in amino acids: CASSWATGESNTEAFF. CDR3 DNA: TGTGCCAGCAGCTGGGCGACAGGGGAGTCGAACACTGAAGCTTTCTTT.

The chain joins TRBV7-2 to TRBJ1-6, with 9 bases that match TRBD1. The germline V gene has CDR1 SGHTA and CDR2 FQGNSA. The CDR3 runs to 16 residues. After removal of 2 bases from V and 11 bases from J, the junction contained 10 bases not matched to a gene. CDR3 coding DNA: TGTGCCAGCAGCTTAACCGGGACAGGGCGGGGGCCACCCCTCCACTTT. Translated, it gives CASSLTGTGRGPPLHF.

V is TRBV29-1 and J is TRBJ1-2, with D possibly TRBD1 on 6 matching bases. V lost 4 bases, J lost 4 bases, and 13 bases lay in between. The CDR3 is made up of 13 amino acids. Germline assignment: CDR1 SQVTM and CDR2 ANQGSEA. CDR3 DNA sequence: TGCAGCGTTGGTGGGGGGGCCGTCTATGGCTACACCTTC. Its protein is CSVGGGAVYGYTF.

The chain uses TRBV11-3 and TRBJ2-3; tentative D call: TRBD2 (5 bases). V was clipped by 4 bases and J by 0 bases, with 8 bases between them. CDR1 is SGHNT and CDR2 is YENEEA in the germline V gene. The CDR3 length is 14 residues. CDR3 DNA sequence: TGTGCCAGCAGCTCGGGCGGGAGCACAGATACGCAGTATTTT. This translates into CASSSGGSTDTQYF.

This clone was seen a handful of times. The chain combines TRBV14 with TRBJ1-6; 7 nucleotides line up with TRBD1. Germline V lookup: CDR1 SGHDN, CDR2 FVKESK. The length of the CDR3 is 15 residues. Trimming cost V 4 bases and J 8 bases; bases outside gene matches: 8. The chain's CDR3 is CASSRTGQIDSPLHF. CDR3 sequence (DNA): TGTGCCAGCAGCCGTACGGGACAGATAGATTCACCCCTCCACTTT.

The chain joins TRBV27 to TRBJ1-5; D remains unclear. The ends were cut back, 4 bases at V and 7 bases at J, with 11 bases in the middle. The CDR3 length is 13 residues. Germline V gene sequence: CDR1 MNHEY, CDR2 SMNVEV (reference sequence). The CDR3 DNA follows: TGTGCCAGCAGTTCGATCTCGGGACAGCCCCAGCATTTT. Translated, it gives CASSSISGQPQHF.

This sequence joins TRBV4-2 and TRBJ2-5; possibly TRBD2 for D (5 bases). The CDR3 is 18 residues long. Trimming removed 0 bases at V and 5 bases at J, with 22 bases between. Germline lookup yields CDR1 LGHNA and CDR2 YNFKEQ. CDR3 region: CASSQEALWTSTGETQYF. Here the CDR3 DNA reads TGTGCCAGCAGCCAAGAGGCCCTCTGGACCTCCACGGGGGAGACCCAGTACTTC.

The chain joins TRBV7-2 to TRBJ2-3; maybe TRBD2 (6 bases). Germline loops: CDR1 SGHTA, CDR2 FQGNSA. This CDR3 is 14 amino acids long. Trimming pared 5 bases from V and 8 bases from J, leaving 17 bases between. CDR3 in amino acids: CASSTTGLTVTQYF. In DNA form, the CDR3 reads TGTGCCAGCAGCACCACGGGACTCACCGTTACGCAGTATTTT.

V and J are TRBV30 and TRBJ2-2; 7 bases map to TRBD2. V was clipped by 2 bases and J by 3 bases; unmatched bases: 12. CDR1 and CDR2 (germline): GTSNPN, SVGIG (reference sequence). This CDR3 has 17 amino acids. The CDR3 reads CAWSPKRDGYYTGELFF. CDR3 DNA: TGTGCCTGGAGTCCGAAGCGGGACGGTTATTACACCGGGGAGCTGTTTTTT.

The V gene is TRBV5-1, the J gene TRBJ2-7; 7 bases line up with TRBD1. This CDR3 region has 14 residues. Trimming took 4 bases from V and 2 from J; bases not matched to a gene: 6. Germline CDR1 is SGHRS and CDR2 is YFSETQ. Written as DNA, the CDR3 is TGCGCCAGCAGCGCCACAGGGGCCCCCTACGAGCAGTACTTC. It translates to CASSATGAPYEQYF. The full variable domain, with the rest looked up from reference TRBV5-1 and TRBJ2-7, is KAGVTQTPRYLIKTRGQQVTLSCSPISGHRSVSWYQQTPGQGLQFLFEYFSETQRNKGNFPGRFSGRQFSNSRSEMNVSTLELGDSALYLCASSATGAPYEQYFGPGTRLTVT.

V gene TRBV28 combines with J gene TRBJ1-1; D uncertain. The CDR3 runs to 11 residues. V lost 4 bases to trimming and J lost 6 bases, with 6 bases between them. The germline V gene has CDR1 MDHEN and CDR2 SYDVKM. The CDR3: CASSSWPEAFF. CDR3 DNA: TGTGCCAGCAGTTCGTGGCCTGAAGCTTTCTTT.

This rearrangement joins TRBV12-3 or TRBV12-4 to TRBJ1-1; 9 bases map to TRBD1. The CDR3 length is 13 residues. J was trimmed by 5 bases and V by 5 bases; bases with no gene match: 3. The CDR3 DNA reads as TGTGCCAGCAGTCGGGACAGGGCGACTGAAGCTTTCTTT. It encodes CASSRDRATEAFF.

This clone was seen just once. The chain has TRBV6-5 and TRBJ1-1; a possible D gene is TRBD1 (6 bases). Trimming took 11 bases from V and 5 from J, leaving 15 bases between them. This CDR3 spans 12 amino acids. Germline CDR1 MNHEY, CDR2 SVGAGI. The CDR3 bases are TGTGCCGTGTGGGGGCTCGGGACTGAAGCTTTCTTT. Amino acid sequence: CAVWGLGTEAFF.

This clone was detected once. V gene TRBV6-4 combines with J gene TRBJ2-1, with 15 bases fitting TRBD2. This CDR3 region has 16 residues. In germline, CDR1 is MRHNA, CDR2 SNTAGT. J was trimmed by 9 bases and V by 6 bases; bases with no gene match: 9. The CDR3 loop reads CASRSRTSGGAAEQFF. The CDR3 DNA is TGTGCCAGCAGATCCCGGACTAGCGGGGGGGCAGCTGAGCAGTTCTTC.

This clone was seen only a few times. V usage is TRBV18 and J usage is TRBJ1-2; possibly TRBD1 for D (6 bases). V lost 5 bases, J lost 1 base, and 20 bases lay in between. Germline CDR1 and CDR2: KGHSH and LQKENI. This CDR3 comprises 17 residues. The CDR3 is CASSASLGTSDNYGYTF. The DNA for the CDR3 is TGTGCCAGCTCAGCATCCCTAGGGACAAGTGATAACTATGGCTACACCTTC.

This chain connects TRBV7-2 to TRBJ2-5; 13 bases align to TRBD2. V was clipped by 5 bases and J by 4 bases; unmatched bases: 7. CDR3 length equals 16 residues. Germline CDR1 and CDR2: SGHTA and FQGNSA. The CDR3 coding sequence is TGTGCCAGCAGCCCATGGACTAGCGGGGGCCTAGAGACCCAGTACTTC. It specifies CASSPWTSGGLETQYF. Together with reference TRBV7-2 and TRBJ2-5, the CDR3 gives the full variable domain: GAGVSQSPSNKVTEKGKDVELRCDPISGHTALYWYRQSLGQGLEFLIYFQGNSAPDKSGLPSDRFSAERTGGSVSTLTIQRTQQEDSAVYLCASSPWTSGGLETQYFGPGTRLLVL.

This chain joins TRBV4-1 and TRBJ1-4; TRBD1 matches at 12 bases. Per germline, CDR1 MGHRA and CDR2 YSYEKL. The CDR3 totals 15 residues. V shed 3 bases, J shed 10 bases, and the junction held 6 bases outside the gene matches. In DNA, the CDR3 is TGCGCCAGCAGCCACCCGGGACAGGGGGCAGGAAAACTGTTTTTT. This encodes CASSHPGQGAGKLFF.